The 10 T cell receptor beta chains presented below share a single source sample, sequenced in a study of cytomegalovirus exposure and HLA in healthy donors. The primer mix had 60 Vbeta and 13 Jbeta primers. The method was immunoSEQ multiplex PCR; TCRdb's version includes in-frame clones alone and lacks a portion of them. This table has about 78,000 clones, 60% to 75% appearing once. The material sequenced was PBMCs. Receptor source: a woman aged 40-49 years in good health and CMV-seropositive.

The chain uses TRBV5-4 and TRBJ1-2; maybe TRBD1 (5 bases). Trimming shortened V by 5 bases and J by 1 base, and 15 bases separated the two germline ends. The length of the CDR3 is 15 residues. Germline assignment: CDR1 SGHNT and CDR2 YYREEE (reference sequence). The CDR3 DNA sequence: TGTGCCAGCAGTTCAGACAGATTCCTTAACTATGGCTACACCTTC. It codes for CASSSDRFLNYGYTF.

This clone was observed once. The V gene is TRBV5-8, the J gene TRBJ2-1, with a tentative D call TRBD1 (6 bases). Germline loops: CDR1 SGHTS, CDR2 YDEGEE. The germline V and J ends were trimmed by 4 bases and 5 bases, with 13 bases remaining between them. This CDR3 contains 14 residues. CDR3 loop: CASSPGHANNEQFF. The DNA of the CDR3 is TGTGCCAGCAGCCCGGGACATGCCAACAATGAGCAGTTCTTC.

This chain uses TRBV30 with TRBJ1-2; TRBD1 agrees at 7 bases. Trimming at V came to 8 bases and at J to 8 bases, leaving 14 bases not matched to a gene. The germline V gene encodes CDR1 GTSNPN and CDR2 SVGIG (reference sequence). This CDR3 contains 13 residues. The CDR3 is CATPTGKSGGYTF. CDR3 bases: TGTGCCACGCCGACAGGGAAATCAGGAGGCTACACCTTC.

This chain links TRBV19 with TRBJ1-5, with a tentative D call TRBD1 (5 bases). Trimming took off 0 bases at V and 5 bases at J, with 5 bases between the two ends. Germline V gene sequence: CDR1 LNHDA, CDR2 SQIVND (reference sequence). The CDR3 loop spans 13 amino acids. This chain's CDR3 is CASSIDRDQPQHF. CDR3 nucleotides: TGTGCCAGTAGTATAGACAGGGATCAGCCCCAGCATTTT.

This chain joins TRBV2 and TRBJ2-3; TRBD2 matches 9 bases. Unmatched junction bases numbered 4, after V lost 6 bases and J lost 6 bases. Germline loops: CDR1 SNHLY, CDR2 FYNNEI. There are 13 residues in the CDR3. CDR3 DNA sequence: TGTGCCAGCAGGGGGACTAGCAGGGATACGCAGTATTTT. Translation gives CASRGTSRDTQYF.

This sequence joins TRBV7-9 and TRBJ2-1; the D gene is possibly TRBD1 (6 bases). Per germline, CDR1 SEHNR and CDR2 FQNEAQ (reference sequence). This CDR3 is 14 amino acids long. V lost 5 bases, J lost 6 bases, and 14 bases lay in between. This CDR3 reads CASSPRTASNEQFF. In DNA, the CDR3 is TGTGCCAGCAGCCCTCGGACAGCCAGCAATGAGCAGTTCTTC.

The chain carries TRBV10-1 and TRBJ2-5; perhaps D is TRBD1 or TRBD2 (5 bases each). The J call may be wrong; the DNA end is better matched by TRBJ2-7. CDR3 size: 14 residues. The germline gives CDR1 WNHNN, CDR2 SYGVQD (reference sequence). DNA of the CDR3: TGCGCCAGCAGTGAGTCGGCAGGGCGGGACGAGCAGTACTTC. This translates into CASSESAGRDEQYF.

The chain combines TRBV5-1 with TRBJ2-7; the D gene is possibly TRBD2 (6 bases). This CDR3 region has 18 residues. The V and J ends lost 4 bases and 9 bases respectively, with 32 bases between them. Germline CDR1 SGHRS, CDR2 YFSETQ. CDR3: CASSQEQVGRVGSPRQYF. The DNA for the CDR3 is TGCGCCAGCAGCCAAGAACAGGTGGGCCGGGTCGGGAGCCCTCGGCAGTACTTC. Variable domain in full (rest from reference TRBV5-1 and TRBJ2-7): KAGVTQTPRYLIKTRGQQVTLSCSPISGHRSVSWYQQTPGQGLQFLFEYFSETQRNKGNFPGRFSGRQFSNSRSEMNVSTLELGDSALYLCASSQEQVGRVGSPRQYFGPGTRLTVT.

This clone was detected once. This chain's CDR3 is CASSPGQTTNEKLFF. The CDR3 DNA is TGTGCCAGCAGTCCGGGACAGACAACTAATGAAAAACTGTTTTTT. This chain uses TRBV27 with TRBJ1-4, with 7 bases identical to TRBD1. Germline V CDR1 and CDR2: MNHEY, SMNVEV (reference sequence). The CDR3 is made up of 15 amino acids. The ends lost 5 bases at V and 0 bases at J; junction bases unmatched: 3.

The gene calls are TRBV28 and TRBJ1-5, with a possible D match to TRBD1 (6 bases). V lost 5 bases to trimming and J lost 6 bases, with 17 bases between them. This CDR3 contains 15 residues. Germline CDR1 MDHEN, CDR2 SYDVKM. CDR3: CASSRSGGLSQPQHF. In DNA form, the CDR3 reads TGTGCCAGCAGTCGGTCGGGGGGGCTTAGTCAGCCCCAGCATTTT.